This T cell receptor (beta chain) was obtained from a study of T cells in Graves' hyperthyroidism and ophthalmopathy. Findings of the study overall: Peripheral blood also featured most of the thyroid clonotypes expanded above 0.001.

RNA transcripts gave rise to amplified TCR beta CDR3 regions. With the HTBI primer set, the TCR CDR3 went through a first round of RT-PCR. TCRdb redid the calling of the multiplex PCR reads with MiXCR, one entry per CDR3 protein. This table has roughly 350,000 distinct CDR3 sequences, more than 14% appearing once. This clonotype occurred many times. The antigen is undetermined. Germline CDR1 WNHNN, CDR2 SYGVQD (reference sequence). The ends were cut back, 0 bases at V and 7 bases at J, with 13 bases in the middle. The CDR3 has 14 residues. V and J are TRBV10-1 and TRBJ2-7, with TRBD1 as a possible D gene (6 bases). This TCR was recovered from a woman aged 25 to 39 with Graves' ophthalmopathy. The sample consisted of blood. This CDR3 reads CASSESIRGGEQYF. In DNA form, the CDR3 reads TGCGCCAGCAGTGAGTCGATCAGGGGTGGTGAGCAGTACTTC.